This T cell receptor (beta chain) came from a study of T cell changes during pregnancy in multiple sclerosis. V dropped 0 bases and J dropped 7 bases, with 13 bases sitting between them. This CDR3 is built from 15 residues. Germline loops: CDR1 MGHRA, CDR2 YSYEKL. The method was immunoSEQ multiplex PCR; TCRdb's version includes in-frame clones alone and lacks a portion of them. The data contain roughly 39,000 clones, approximately 90% of them seen just once; the ten biggest clones take up approximately 1.4%. This TCR derives from a female donor with multiple sclerosis, enrolled in a pregnancy study. Sequenced: PBMCs (not recorded whether the cells were cultured). The chain links TRBV4-1 to TRBJ2-1; possibly TRBD1 for D (6 bases). CDR3 sequence: CASSQDGGRGNEQFF. In DNA form, the CDR3 reads TGCGCCAGCAGCCAAGATGGGGGAAGGGGGAATGAGCAGTTCTTC.